This record covers a single T cell receptor beta chain. This receptor's antigen is unknown. One base away there is no much larger clone; base qualities are not given. This sample stems from a study of cytotoxic CD8 clonotypes in ibrutinib-treated CLL listed by TCRdb under 2021. With regard to the full study: The cohort included some 14 treatment-naive and ten to eleven relapsed/refractory patients; approximately 17 were IGHV unmutated. Longitudinal samples were obtainable from about 30% of the roughly 90 participants in the trial. On average, each sample yielded roughly 250,000 productive templates and about 95,000 productive rearrangements. Cryopreserved peripheral blood mononuclear cells were collected at three points: before therapy, at response, and at either sustained remission or disease progression. Responses were partial in roughly 24 patients and complete in 2; after median about 68 months follow-up, some 15 stayed in remission and approximately twelve progressed. Every remission and progressive disease sample was obtained while ibrutinib was still being received by the patients. Response samples were obtained after a median of roughly 13 months of treatment, with a range of roughly 6 to 40 months. What the research found in general, with its limitations: Clonality increased at ibrutinib response, stayed stable in sustained remission, and fell back toward baseline at progression. Baseline clonality exceeded that of age-matched healthy donors and correlated strongly with circulating CD8+ T-cell counts. Lymph node repertoires were not examined, and the timing of sampling was not matched between patients in sustained remission and those whose disease progressed. Public clonotypes were rare and either shrank or stayed stable during treatment, and the rise in clonality at ibrutinib response reflected expansion of private clonotypes.

CDR1 and CDR2 were assigned from the germline V gene (reference sequence) as WNHNN and SYGVQD. V lost 8 bases and J lost 1 base, and the count of bases not matched to a germline gene is 4. The CDR3, cysteine through phenylalanine, is 14 amino acids long. Only CDR3 DNA is held: 42 bases, read in frame from base 1. Each clonotype received, on average, around 10x coverage in deep resolution sequencing performed on a MiSeq, where the target depth lay between 1 in 1 million and 1 in 200,000 T cells. The immunoSEQ hsTCRB Kit was used to generate the TCR beta libraries. The authors processed their data as follows. ImmunoSEQ Data Assistant and ImmunoSEQ Analyzer were used for data analysis, and V, D and J genes were assigned according to IMGT definitions. Clonality, which ranges from 0 to 1, was calculated as one minus the normalized Shannon entropy of productive rearrangement frequencies. Public clonotype analysis was restricted to overrepresented clonotypes comprising at least 0.05% of each patient's repertoire. Some twelve repertoires from age-matched healthy donors, obtained from immuneACCESS, served as clonality controls. TCRdb limited this immuneACCESS table to in-frame rearrangements with V and J called. A share of clones is missing; checked studies link under half to unresolved V genes, and the rest is unexplained. The V and J calls and clone size are taken from that table; D and trimming were inferred from the DNA. The sample profile shows 55,000 to 60,000 clones; about 54% of them were found once. Clones ranked in the top ten supply more than 20% of the sample.

In the paper's terms, the time point label means: progressive disease on ibrutinib. For TCR beta library preparation, around 2.1 micrograms of genomic DNA were extracted from the cryopreserved PBMCs. Longitudinal blood samples from CLL patients on ibrutinib monotherapy were analyzed using high-throughput TCR beta sequencing. Patients were enrolled in a phase 2 open-label single-center ibrutinib monotherapy trial. The chain is made from TRBV10-1 and TRBJ1-4; 7 bases in the junction line up with TRBD1. Sequencing was performed on PBMCs, taken at disease progression, from a patient treated with ibrutinib. The TCR comes from a human donor with chronic lymphocytic leukemia. Read as DNA, the sequence is TGCGCCAGCGTCTCAGGGGGAACTAATGAAAAACTGTTTTTT. Protein translation: CASVSGGTNEKLFF.